This T cell receptor beta chain came from a study of T cell responses to AZD1222 COVID-19 vaccine. This CDR3 has 16 amino acids. Germline CDR1 MGHRA, CDR2 YSYEKL. V lost 1 base, J lost 7 bases, and 12 bases stayed unmatched. Here immunoSEQ multiplex PCR was the method, and the copy in TCRdb shows in-frame clones only, minus some. The sample records 100,000 to 150,000 clones, around 85% being singletons. The sequence was obtained from an adult who received the AZD1222 COVID-19 vaccine. This specimen was peripheral blood, taken 28 days after the second AZD1222 dose. This chain joins TRBV4-1 and TRBJ2-7; 8 bases map to TRBD1. In DNA, the CDR3 is TGCGCCAGCAGCCAAGTGGGTCGGGACAGGATTAGGGAGCAGTACTTC. Its translation is CASSQVGRDRIREQYF.